Following are 21 T cell receptor beta chains from one sample sequenced in a study of beta chain features in type 1 diabetes. Reverse transcription of all isolated RNA meant that expressed TCRB transcripts were sequenced. TCRdb keeps only in-frame clones here, not all; method: immunoSEQ multiplex PCR. The sample includes 500,000 to 700,000 clones, 15% to 19% of them seen just once. The specimen sequenced was naive CD4+ T cells from blood. These receptors originate from a man aged 18 to 29 in good health.

The V gene is TRBV11-2, the J gene TRBJ1-4; D unresolved. Germline V gives CDR1 SGHAT, CDR2 FQNNGV. Deletions cut 5 bases from V and 3 bases from J, with 1 base between. CDR3 length equals 11 residues. CDR3 nucleotide sequence: TGTGCCAGCAGCCCTAATGAAAAACTGTTTTTT. Translated: CASSPNEKLFF.

This clone was counted a few times. This chain joins TRBV9 and TRBJ2-1; D perhaps matches TRBD1 (6 bases). Germline V gene sequence: CDR1 SGDLS, CDR2 YYNGEE. This CDR3 has 15 amino acids. Trimming stripped 0 bases from V and 4 bases from J, with 11 bases between. CDR3 sequence (DNA): TGTGCCAGCAGCGTAGCGCAGGGGCGGTACAATGAGCAGTTCTTC. It specifies CASSVAQGRYNEQFF. The full variable domain, in which reference TRBV9 and TRBJ2-1 provide the parts outside the CDR3, is DSGVTQTPKHLITATGQRVTLRCSPRSGDLSVYWYQQSLDQGLQFLIQYYNGEERAKGNILERFSAQQFPDLHSELNLSSLELGDSALYFCASSVAQGRYNEQFFGPGTRLTVL.

This clone was counted a few times. V gene TRBV7-2 combines with J gene TRBJ1-5; D is perhaps TRBD1 (5 bases). With 5 bases removed from V and 0 bases from J, the gap between germline ends came to 23 bases. The CDR3 sequence is 19 residues long. The germline V gene encodes CDR1 SGHTA and CDR2 FQGNSA. CDR3 sequence reads: CASSTATGVLSSSNQPQHF. CDR3 coding DNA: TGTGCCAGCAGCACGGCGACGGGGGTCCTTTCGTCTAGCAATCAGCCCCAGCATTTT.

This clone was counted between two and nine times. The chain joins TRBV7-2 to TRBJ2-3; 7 bases are shared with TRBD1. Germline assignment: CDR1 SGHTA and CDR2 FQGNSA. Trimming at V came to 4 bases and at J to 3 bases, leaving 10 bases not matched to a gene. The CDR3 runs 16 residues. The CDR3 coding sequence is TGTGCCAGCAGCTATGGCCGGGGACAGCGGACAGATACGCAGTATTTT. Protein sequence: CASSYGRGQRTDTQYF. Looking up the rest from reference TRBV7-2 and TRBJ2-3 gives the full variable domain: GAGVSQSPSNKVTEKGKDVELRCDPISGHTALYWYRQSLGQGLEFLIYFQGNSAPDKSGLPSDRFSAERTGGSVSTLTIQRTQQEDSAVYLCASSYGRGQRTDTQYFGPGTRLTVL.

This sequence joins TRBV4-2 and TRBJ2-3, with a possible D match to TRBD2 (6 bases). CDR1 and CDR2 from the germline V gene are LGHNA and YNFKEQ. V lost 1 base, J lost 0 bases, and 11 bases lay in between. There are 16 residues in the CDR3. CDR3 bases: TGTGCCAGCAGCCAAGGCGGGAAGCTCAGCACAGATACGCAGTATTTT. It translates to CASSQGGKLSTDTQYF.

V gene TRBV5-1 combines with J gene TRBJ2-5; weak D call: TRBD1 (6 bases). The length of the CDR3 is 15 residues. With 1 base removed from V and 5 bases from J, the gap between germline ends came to 15 bases. Germline CDR1 and CDR2: SGHRS and YFSETQ. CDR3 loop: CASSLRGHLGETQYF. The CDR3, as DNA: TGCGCCAGCAGCTTGAGGGGACACTTAGGGGAGACCCAGTACTTC.

The CDR3 here is CASSELNYGYTF. CDR3 nucleotides: TGTGCCAGCAGTGAATTAAACTATGGCTACACCTTC. The J gene is TRBJ1-2, the V gene TRBV25-1; no clear D. V dropped 1 base and J dropped 2 bases, with 2 bases sitting between them. CDR1 and CDR2 (germline): MGHDK, SYGVNS. The length of the CDR3 is 12 residues.

V gene TRBV4-2 combines with J gene TRBJ1-2; D might be TRBD1 (5 bases). Germline lookup yields CDR1 LGHNA and CDR2 YNFKEQ. The CDR3 sequence is 16 residues long. V lost 0 bases, J lost 0 bases, and 11 bases lay in between. The CDR3, as DNA: TGTGCCAGCAGCCAAGATGCTTCAGGGTCTAACTATGGCTACACCTTC. Its translation is CASSQDASGSNYGYTF.

This clone came up a few times. This chain uses TRBV28 with TRBJ2-3, with TRBD1 matching 8 bases. The CDR3 spans 16 residues. V dropped 5 bases and J dropped 4; count of bases not matched to a gene: 11. Germline-derived CDR1 and CDR2 are MDHEN and SYDVKM. In nucleotides, the CDR3 is TGTGCCAGCAGTACCCCCGGGACAGGAGGGTCAGATACGCAGTATTTT. Encoded protein: CASSTPGTGGSDTQYF.

The gene calls are TRBV29-1 and TRBJ1-1; D perhaps matches TRBD1 (6 bases). V was pared by 2 bases and J by 4 bases, with 14 bases between. Germline V gives CDR1 SQVTM, CDR2 ANQGSEA. The CDR3 contains 14 residues. For the CDR3, the DNA is TGCAGCGTTGAAAACCGGGGGCAAAGCACTGAAGCTTTCTTT. Translated, it gives CSVENRGQSTEAFF.

This clone has more than one count but fewer than ten. This rearrangement joins TRBV6-5 to TRBJ2-3; the match to TRBD1 covers 8 bases. The germline V gene has CDR1 MNHEY and CDR2 SVGAGI. This CDR3 region has 15 residues. Germline trimming cut 6 bases from V and 2 bases from J; bases unmatched to any gene: 7. This CDR3 reads CASSPRDRYTDTQYF. In DNA, the CDR3 is TGTGCCAGCAGCCCTCGGGACAGGTACACAGATACGCAGTATTTT.

This clone was seen a handful of times. The CDR3 reads CASSPKFGTVLSYEQYF. DNA for the CDR3: TGTGCCAGCAGCCCTAAGTTCGGGACTGTACTCTCCTACGAGCAGTACTTC. The chain is built from TRBV7-9 and TRBJ2-7; perhaps TRBD2 as D (6 bases). Germline CDR1 SEHNR, CDR2 FQNEAQ (reference sequence). Trimming pared 5 bases from V and 0 bases from J, leaving 20 bases between. The length of the CDR3 is 17 residues.

The J gene is TRBJ1-2, the V gene TRBV28, with 7 bases fitting TRBD1. J lost 2 bases, V lost 6 bases, and 12 bases had no gene match. The CDR3 runs to 16 residues. Germline V gene lookup returns CDR1 MDHEN and CDR2 SYDVKM. The CDR3 loop is CASRPLGQPTNYGYTF. CDR3 in DNA: TGTGCCAGCAGACCCCTGGGACAGCCTACCAACTATGGCTACACCTTC.

In this sample, this clone turned up a few times. The chain combines TRBV11-2 with TRBJ2-2; D is perhaps TRBD1 (7 bases). In germline, CDR1 is SGHAT, CDR2 FQNNGV. V gave up 8 bases and J gave up 4 bases, with 14 bases separating them. The CDR3 loop spans 14 amino acids. The CDR3 DNA follows: TGTGCCAGCCCGAGGAGGGGGCTCACCGGGGAGCTGTTTTTT. This codes for CASPRRGLTGELFF.

This clone was counted only a few times. The rearrangement links TRBV9 to TRBJ1-3, with D uncertain. This CDR3 has 14 residues. The V and J ends lost 0 bases and 5 bases respectively, with 9 bases between them. CDR1 and CDR2 from the germline V gene are SGDLS and YYNGEE. For the CDR3, the DNA is TGTGCCAGCAGCGTAGATCCGGGGAGAAACACCATATATTTT. This encodes CASSVDPGRNTIYF. Full variable domain (remainder filled in from reference TRBV9 and TRBJ1-3): DSGVTQTPKHLITATGQRVTLRCSPRSGDLSVYWYQQSLDQGLQFLIQYYNGEERAKGNILERFSAQQFPDLHSELNLSSLELGDSALYFCASSVDPGRNTIYFGEGSWLTVV.

The chain carries TRBV7-9 and TRBJ1-5; TRBD1 matches at 7 bases. CDR1 is SEHNR and CDR2 is FQNEAQ in the germline V gene (reference sequence). J lost 4 bases, V lost 5 bases, and 11 bases had no gene match. This CDR3 region has 16 residues. Here the CDR3 DNA reads TGTGCCAGCAGCCTTTCATCGGGACAGCCAAATCAGCCCCAGCATTTT. It translates to CASSLSSGQPNQPQHF.

The chain links TRBV7-3 to TRBJ2-1; either TRBD1 or TRBD2 may fit D (6 bases each). Germline V lookup: CDR1 SGHTA, CDR2 FQGTGA. V was cut by 8 bases and J by 3 bases, with 17 bases left in between. The CDR3 is 15 residues long. The DNA for the CDR3 is TGTGCCAGCTCCCCAGTGGGGGGCAACTACAATGAGCAGTTCTTC. Its translation: CASSPVGGNYNEQFF.

A few counts support this clone. V is TRBV28 and J is TRBJ2-2; D remains unclear. With 11 bases removed from V and 0 bases from J, the gap between germline ends came to 10 bases. CDR3 size: 13 residues. CDR1 and CDR2 (germline): MDHEN, SYDVKM. CDR3 residues: CAVVGPNTGELFF. The CDR3 DNA reads TGTGCCGTGGTCGGCCCGAACACCGGGGAGCTGTTTTTT.

This clone was picked up a small number of times. In the same sample, other DNA sequences code for this CDR3. The chain uses TRBV20-1 and TRBJ1-2; D is undetermined. Germline V CDR1 and CDR2: DFQATT, SNEGSKA (reference sequence). The V end lost 1 base, the J end lost 0 bases, and 0 bases lay between the germline ends. There are 11 residues in the CDR3. The CDR3 DNA follows: TGCAGTGCTAGAGCTAACTATGGCTACACCTTC. Its protein product is CSARANYGYTF.

There are a few counts of this clone. This sequence joins TRBV29-1 and TRBJ2-7; a possible D gene is TRBD1 (5 bases). The length of the CDR3 is 14 residues. V lost 4 bases, J lost 3 bases, and 16 bases lay in between. CDR1 and CDR2 (germline): SQVTM, ANQGSEA. The CDR3: CSVVGPYPLYEQYF. The CDR3 bases are TGCAGCGTTGTGGGGCCCTATCCCCTCTACGAGCAGTACTTC.

This clone was observed a few times. The chain uses TRBV20-1 and TRBJ1-1; D remains ambiguous. Germline CDR1 and CDR2: DFQATT and SNEGSKA (reference sequence). Trimming pared 4 bases from V and 11 bases from J, leaving 14 bases between. The CDR3 length is 11 residues. In nucleotides, the CDR3 is TGCAGTGCTAATACTGGGTTTGTGGCTTTCTTT. Its translation is CSANTGFVAFF.